The sequence of this T cell receptor (beta chain) was determined in a study of T cell repertoires in cytomegalovirus infection (dated by TCRdb to about 2019). At the level of the whole study: Recently identified HLA-C-restricted CMV epitopes, whose presentation resists viral immunomodulation, were targeted by peptide stimulations together with well-studied HLA-B-restricted epitopes. Because public TCR beta signatures pointed to carriage of CMV infection together with the matching HLA type, the HLA type of each donor mattered for the analysis.

In the germline V gene, CDR1 corresponds to SGHTA and CDR2 to FQGNSA. Inclusive of the bounding cysteine and phenylalanine, the CDR3 is 13 residues long. Only the CDR3 portion is preserved as DNA: 39 bases, with reading frame beginning at the first base. V is pruned by 6 bases and J by 5 bases, leaving 4 bases of the junction without a gene match. This clonotype was counted ten times or more. What this receptor recognizes is not known. No much larger clone exists at a distance of one base, and base qualities are not known. The study at large found these results: In the ex vivo response, HLA-C-restricted CMV-specific TCR beta clonotypes were dominant, and in two of eight donors the single most frequent clonotype came from this HLA-C-restricted group. Carriers of CMV infection plus the relevant HLA type were discriminated by the cumulative frequency of public TCR beta family members in the study cohort and in an independent 352-donor cohort.

Sequencing was carried out with an Illumina HiSeq 1500. Clones were called with MiXCR by TCRdb after fastp trimmed the public reads at Q25, and only in-frame beta chains were retained. Each record represents a unique CDR3 protein, reported with the most common genes and DNA among its rows. The sample contains some 700,000 distinct CDR3 sequences, approximately 33% of them found a single time. 15% to 20% of the sample is in the top ten clones. Read against the paper, the sample's treatment or condition label means: in vitro stimulation with specific CMV peptide epitopes to enrich CMV-specific T cells.

The receptor comes from a human donor in good health (CMV status not recorded). Some clones in this sample may be carry-over from other donors' samples. The chain is encoded by TRBV7-2 joined to TRBJ2-5; 9 bases in the junction line up with TRBD1. The specimen was cultured PBMCs, collected from culture after CMV antigen stimulation. CDR3 region: CASRDRGGETQYF. The DNA is TGTGCCAGCAGGGACAGGGGAGGGGAGACCCAGTACTTC.